What follows are 20 T cell receptor beta chains derived from one specimen sequenced in a study of Graves' ophthalmopathy and Graves' hyperthyroidism. TCR beta CDR3 amplification used RNA transcripts. RT-PCR with HTBI primers came first, then second-round multiplex PCR. MiXCR, applied by TCRdb to the multiplex PCR reads, yields one record per CDR3 protein. This sample has roughly 500,000 distinct CDR3 sequences; over 13% occur once, and the top ten carry 9.8%. The sequenced sample consisted of blood. These receptors were obtained from a woman in her 30s with Graves' ophthalmopathy.

This clonotype was recorded many times. The rearrangement uses TRBV15 and TRBJ2-7, with D perhaps assigned TRBD1 or TRBD2 (6 bases each). This CDR3 spans 12 amino acids. V lost 5 bases, J lost 3 bases, and 8 bases lay in between. Per the germline V gene, CDR1 is LNHNV and CDR2 is YYDKDF (reference sequence). The CDR3: CATSEGGYEQYF. DNA of the CDR3: TGTGCCACCAGCGAGGGGGGCTACGAGCAGTACTTC. The complete variable domain, with remaining parts taken from reference TRBV15 and TRBJ2-7, reads DAMVIQNPRYQVTQFGKPVTLSCSQTLNHNVMYWYQQKSSQAPKLLFHYYDKDFNNEADTPDNFQSRRPNTSFCFLDIRSPGLGDTAMYLCATSEGGYEQYFGPGTRLTVT.

Ten or more counts support this clonotype. The chain employs TRBV5-1 and TRBJ1-1, with a weak D call TRBD1 (6 bases). V lost 0 bases and J lost 4, with 13 bases in between. The CDR3 totals 15 residues. CDR1 SGHRS and CDR2 YFSETQ come from the germline V gene. The DNA of the CDR3 is TGCGCCAGCAGCTTGGAGGGGGGCGCGGGCACTGAAGCTTTCTTT. Protein product: CASSLEGGAGTEAFF.

This clonotype has a handful of counts. Compared with germline, one end of the junction differs, possibly owing to a read error. The CDR3 loop is CASSLLYGRVGWAKNIKYF. The CDR3 DNA follows: TGTGCCAGCAGCTTGCTATATGGAAGAGTGGGATGGGCCAAAAACATTAAGTACTTC. The V and J genes are TRBV5-6 and TRBJ2-4; D unclear. Germline CDR1 is SGHDT and CDR2 is YYEEEE. CDR3 size: 19 residues.

With respect to this clonotype: This clone may be a read error of a much larger clone one base away. The gene calls are TRBV5-1 and TRBJ2-7; 7 positions agree with TRBD2. The CDR3 has 13 residues. V lost 6 bases and J lost 7; bases outside the gene matches: 10. Per the germline V gene, CDR1 is SGHRS and CDR2 is YFSETQ. The CDR3 DNA sequence: TGCGCCAGCAAGCGGGACCGGCTAGGGGAGCAGTACTTC. Its translation: CASKRDRLGEQYF.

The J gene is TRBJ1-3, the V gene TRBV18, with D uncertain. The CDR3 loop spans 16 amino acids. V lost 1 base to trimming and J lost 0 bases, with 10 bases between them. CDR1 and CDR2 (germline): KGHSH, LQKENI. The CDR3 sequence is CASSPLEAYSGNTIYF. For the CDR3, the DNA is TGTGCCAGCTCACCACTTGAAGCGTACTCTGGAAACACCATATATTTT.

This clonotype was seen ten or more times. CDR3: CASRSGYYEQYF. The CDR3 nucleotides are TGTGCCAGCAGATCCGGGTATTACGAGCAGTACTTC. The chain couples TRBV6-1 to TRBJ2-7; no firm D call. The CDR3 totals 12 residues. CDR1 is MNHNS and CDR2 is SASEGT in the germline V gene. V lost 6 bases, J lost 4 bases, and 10 bases lay in between.

This clonotype was found many times. The chain carries TRBV30 and TRBJ2-7, with no clear D. CDR1 and CDR2 from the germline V gene are GTSNPN and SVGIG (reference sequence). V was trimmed by 0 bases and J by 0 bases, leaving 9 bases between them. The CDR3 is 14 amino acids. CDR3 sequence: CAWSVGLNSYEQYF. In DNA, the CDR3 is TGTGCCTGGAGTGTAGGTCTTAACTCCTACGAGCAGTACTTC.

This clonotype appeared many times. The CDR3 DNA is TGTGCCGGATCGATGGGGGCGCAAGAGACCCAGTACTTC. This codes for CAGSMGAQETQYF. The chain recombines TRBV6-1 with TRBJ2-5; tentative D call: TRBD1 (6 bases). Per germline, CDR1 MNHNS and CDR2 SASEGT. This CDR3 contains 13 residues. Trimming pared 11 bases from V and 2 bases from J, leaving 15 bases between.

This clonotype was recorded many times. J is TRBJ2-2 and V is TRBV2, with a possible D match to TRBD1 (5 bases). The germline V gene encodes CDR1 SNHLY and CDR2 FYNNEI. Trimming left V 4 bases short and J 6 bases short, with 12 bases between. The CDR3 runs to 14 residues. The CDR3, as DNA: TGTGCCAGCAGTGGCCCTGGGGCGGCCGGGGAGCTGTTTTTT. Encoded protein: CASSGPGAAGELFF.

This clonotype was seen at least ten times. The chain has TRBV6-1 and TRBJ2-5; D is undetermined. The CDR3 has 13 amino acids. Trimming left V 6 bases short and J 5 bases short, with 13 bases between. Germline V lookup: CDR1 MNHNS, CDR2 SASEGT. CDR3 nucleotide sequence: TGTGCCAGCAGACTGGGCAGCGTGGAGACCCAGTACTTC. Its translation is CASRLGSVETQYF.

The V call is TRBV9, the J call TRBJ2-2, with 7 bases lining up with TRBD2. This CDR3 contains 15 residues. After removal of 2 bases from V and 6 bases from J, the junction contained 7 bases not matched to a gene. Germline V gene sequence: CDR1 SGDLS, CDR2 YYNGEE. This chain's CDR3 is CASSVRGVEPGELFF. The CDR3 DNA reads as TGTGCCAGCAGCGTCCGGGGGGTTGAGCCCGGGGAGCTGTTTTTT.

J is TRBJ1-1 and V is TRBV30; the D gene is possibly TRBD1 (5 bases). The CDR3 is 12 residues long. Looked up from germline, CDR1 is GTSNPN and CDR2 is SVGIG (reference sequence). V was trimmed by 5 bases and J by 5 bases, leaving 12 bases between them. The CDR3, as DNA: TGTGCCTGGGGGGACGGAGGGACTGAAGCTTTCTTT. It specifies CAWGDGGTEAFF.

This clonotype was recorded at least ten times. The CDR3 sequence is CASSLDGKVKETQYF. CDR3 DNA sequence: TGTGCCAGCAGCTTAGATGGGAAGGTAAAAGAGACCCAGTACTTC. The chain joins TRBV11-2 to TRBJ2-5; no reliable D call. The ends were cut back, 0 bases at V and 3 bases at J, with 11 bases in the middle. Germline CDR1 SGHAT, CDR2 FQNNGV. The CDR3 runs 15 residues.

This clonotype was recorded at least ten times. The chain combines TRBV12-3 or TRBV12-4 with TRBJ1-2; D might be TRBD1 (6 bases). V lost 10 bases, J lost 6 bases, and 9 bases lay in between. The CDR3 spans 10 residues. CDR3 bases: TGTGCCATCAGGGGAGATGGCTACACCTTC. Encoded protein: CAIRGDGYTF.

This clonotype showed up many times. CDR3 region: CASRKQGGSEAFF. CDR3 DNA: TGTGCCAGCAGAAAACAGGGAGGGTCTGAAGCTTTCTTT. This chain uses TRBV2 with TRBJ1-1; a weak D match, TRBD1 (6 bases). The CDR3 is 13 amino acids. Germline V gene data show CDR1 as SNHLY and CDR2 as FYNNEI. The V and J ends lost 6 bases and 6 bases respectively, with 14 bases between them.

V gene TRBV12-3 or TRBV12-4 combines with J gene TRBJ2-5, with D possibly being TRBD2 (5 bases). This CDR3 has 17 residues. The ends were cut back, 6 bases at V and 5 bases at J, with 25 bases in the middle. This CDR3 is CASSSSRPGFPGETQYF. The DNA for the CDR3 is TGTGCCAGCAGCTCCTCCCGCCCGGGCTTTCCGGGGGAGACCCAGTACTTC.

This clonotype was seen at least ten times. The chain links TRBV19 to TRBJ1-1, with TRBD1 as a possible D gene (6 bases). Trimming removed 5 bases at V and 6 bases at J, with 16 bases between. The CDR3 covers 14 residues. Germline CDR1 reads LNHDA; CDR2 reads SQIVND (reference sequence). CDR3 loop: CASSVKQGSAEAFF. Written as DNA, the CDR3 is TGTGCCAGTAGTGTTAAACAGGGTTCGGCTGAAGCTTTCTTT. The entire variable domain, with the rest obtained from reference TRBV19 and TRBJ1-1, is as follows: DGGITQSPKYLFRKEGQNVTLSCEQNLNHDAMYWYRQDPGQGLRLIYYSQIVNDFQKGDIAEGYSVSREKKESFPLTVTSAQKNPTAFYLCASSVKQGSAEAFFGQGTRLTVV.

This clonotype was seen many times. The chain combines TRBV27 with TRBJ1-1; D gene ambiguous. The CDR3 sequence is 13 residues long. Looked up from germline, CDR1 is MNHEY and CDR2 is SMNVEV (reference sequence). V lost 3 bases and J 3 bases, leaving 8 bases between the germline ends. The CDR3 region is CASSFSPDTEAFF. The CDR3 DNA reads as TGTGCCAGCAGTTTTTCCCCGGACACTGAAGCTTTCTTT.

This clonotype was found many times. The chain is built from TRBV20-1 and TRBJ1-2, with 8 bases identical to TRBD1. After removal of 6 bases from V and 4 bases from J, the junction contained 7 bases not matched to a gene. This CDR3 comprises 13 residues. Germline V gene lookup returns CDR1 DFQATT and CDR2 SNEGSKA (reference sequence). DNA for the CDR3: TGCAGTGCCCAACGACAGGGGTCCTATGGCTACACCTTC. Translation: CSAQRQGSYGYTF.

This clonotype was seen a few times. The V call is TRBV27, the J call TRBJ1-2, with D unresolved. V lost 3 bases and J 0 bases, leaving 14 bases between the germline ends. The CDR3 length is 16 residues. Germline loops: CDR1 MNHEY, CDR2 SMNVEV (reference sequence). The CDR3 is CASSFFPQDPNYGYTF. The CDR3 DNA is TGTGCCAGCAGTTTTTTCCCCCAGGACCCTAACTATGGCTACACCTTC.